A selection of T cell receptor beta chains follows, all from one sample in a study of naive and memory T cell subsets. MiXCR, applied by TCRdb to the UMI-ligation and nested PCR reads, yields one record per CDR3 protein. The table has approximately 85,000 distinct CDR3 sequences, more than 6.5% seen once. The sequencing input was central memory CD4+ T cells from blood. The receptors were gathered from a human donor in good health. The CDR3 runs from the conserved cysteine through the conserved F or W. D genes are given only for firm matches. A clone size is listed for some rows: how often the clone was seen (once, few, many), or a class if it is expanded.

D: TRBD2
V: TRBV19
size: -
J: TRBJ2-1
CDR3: CASSIEGGTTYNEQFF
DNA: TGTGCCAGTAGTATTGAGGGAGGGACCACCTACAATGAGCAGTTCTTC

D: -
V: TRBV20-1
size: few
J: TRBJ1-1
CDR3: CSARVSLIRDTASNTEAFF
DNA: TGCAGTGCTAGAGTCTCGTTAATCCGGGACACCGCCTCGAACACTGAAGCTTTCTTT

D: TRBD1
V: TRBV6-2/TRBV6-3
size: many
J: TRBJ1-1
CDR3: CASRQRTGGLIKAFF
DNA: TGTGCCAGCAGACAACGGACAGGGGGTCTGATCAAAGCTTTCTTT

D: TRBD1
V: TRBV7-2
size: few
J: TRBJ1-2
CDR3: CASSSGTGSTYGYTF
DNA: TGTGCCAGCAGCTCCGGGACAGGGTCGACCTATGGCTACACCTTC

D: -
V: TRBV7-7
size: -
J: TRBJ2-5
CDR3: CASSLGGVETQYF
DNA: TGTGCTAGCAGCTTAGGGGGAGTGGAGACCCAGTACTTC

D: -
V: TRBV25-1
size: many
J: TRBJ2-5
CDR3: CASSEPGRVQETQYF
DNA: TGTGCCAGCAGTGAACCAGGACGGGTACAAGAGACCCAGTACTTC

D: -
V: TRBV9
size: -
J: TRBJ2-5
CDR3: CASSVSGARSKGETQYF
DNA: TGTGCCAGCAGCGTCTCCGGGGCACGGAGCAAAGGAGAGACCCAGTACTTC

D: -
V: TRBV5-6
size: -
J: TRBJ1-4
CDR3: CASTPGRATNEKLFF
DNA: TGTGCCAGCACCCCAGGGAGAGCAACTAATGAAAAACTGTTTTTT

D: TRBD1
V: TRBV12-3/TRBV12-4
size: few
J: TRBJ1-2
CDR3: CASSLGQGSRYGYTF
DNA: TGTGCCAGCAGTTTAGGACAGGGCAGCCGGTATGGCTACACCTTC

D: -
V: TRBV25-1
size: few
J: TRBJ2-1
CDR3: CASSDVGLPYNEQFF
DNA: TGTGCCAGCAGTGACGTGGGACTCCCCTACAATGAGCAGTTCTTC

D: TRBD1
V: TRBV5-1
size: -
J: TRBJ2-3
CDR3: CASSLQGESTDTQYF
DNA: TGCGCCAGCAGCTTACAGGGGGAGAGCACAGATACGCAGTATTTT

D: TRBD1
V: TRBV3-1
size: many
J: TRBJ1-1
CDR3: CASSRMQGDTEAFF
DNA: TGTGCCAGCAGCCGGATGCAGGGGGACACTGAAGCTTTCTTT

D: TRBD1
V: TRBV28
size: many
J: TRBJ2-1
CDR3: CASSTTGSYNEQFF
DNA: TGTGCCAGCAGTACGACAGGGTCCTACAATGAGCAGTTCTTC

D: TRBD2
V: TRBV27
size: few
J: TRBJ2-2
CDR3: CASAPRRGGDTGELFF
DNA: TGTGCCAGCGCACCGAGGCGGGGGGGAGACACCGGGGAGCTGTTTTTT

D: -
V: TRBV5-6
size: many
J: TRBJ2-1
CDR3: CASSSSIGQSRNEQFF
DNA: TGTGCCAGCAGCTCTAGTATCGGCCAATCGAGGAATGAGCAGTTCTTC

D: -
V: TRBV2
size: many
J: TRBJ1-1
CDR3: CASTLRLVMNTEAFF
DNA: TGTGCCAGCACCCTCCGGTTGGTTATGAACACTGAAGCTTTCTTT

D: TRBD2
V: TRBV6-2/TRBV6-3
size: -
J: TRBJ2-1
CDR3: CASSYTLGTSGGPSYNEQFF
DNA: TGTGCCAGCAGTTACACCCTCGGGACTAGCGGGGGGCCCTCCTACAATGAGCAGTTCTTC

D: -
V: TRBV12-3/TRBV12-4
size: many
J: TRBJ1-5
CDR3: CASSKEGSMPQHF
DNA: TGTGCCAGCAGCAAAGAGGGGTCTATGCCCCAGCATTTT

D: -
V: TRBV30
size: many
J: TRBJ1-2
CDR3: CAWKRGAGGGYTF
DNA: TGTGCCTGGAAGAGGGGCGCCGGGGGGGGCTACACCTTC

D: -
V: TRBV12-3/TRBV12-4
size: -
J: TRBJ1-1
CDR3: CASSFLAGNTEAFF
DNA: TGTGCCAGCAGTTTCTTGGCGGGAAACACTGAAGCTTTCTTT

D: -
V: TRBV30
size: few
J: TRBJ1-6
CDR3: CAWMTGSYNSPLHF
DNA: TGTGCCTGGATGACGGGCTCCTATAATTCACCCCTCCACTTT

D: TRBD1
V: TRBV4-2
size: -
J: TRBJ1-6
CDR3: CASSPPGQENSPLHF
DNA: TGTGCCAGCAGTCCACCGGGACAGGAAAATTCACCCCTCCACTTT

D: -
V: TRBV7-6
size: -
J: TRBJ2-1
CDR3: CASSQIGGYNEQFF
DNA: TGTGCCAGCAGCCAGATCGGGGGTTACAATGAGCAGTTCTTC

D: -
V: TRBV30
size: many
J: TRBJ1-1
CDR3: CAWSRLGGNTEAFF
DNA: TGTGCCTGGAGTAGACTGGGGGGTAACACTGAAGCTTTCTTT

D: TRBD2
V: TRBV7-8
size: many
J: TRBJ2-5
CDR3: CASSFPLAGPRETQYF
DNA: TGTGCCAGCAGCTTTCCGCTAGCGGGGCCGAGAGAGACCCAGTACTTC

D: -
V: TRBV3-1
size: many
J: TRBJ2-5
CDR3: CASSQAGRESEETQYF
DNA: TGTGCCAGCAGCCAAGCGGGCAGGGAGTCCGAAGAGACCCAGTACTTC

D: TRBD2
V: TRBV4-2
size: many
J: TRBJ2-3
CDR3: CASSQVQIGGRASTDTQYF
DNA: TGTGCCAGCAGCCAAGTTCAGATTGGCGGGAGGGCCAGCACAGATACGCAGTATTTT

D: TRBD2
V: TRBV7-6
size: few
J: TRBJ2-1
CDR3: CASSPRTSGEGSSYNEQFF
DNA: TGTGCCAGCAGCCCGAGGACTAGCGGGGAGGGGAGCTCCTACAATGAGCAGTTCTTC

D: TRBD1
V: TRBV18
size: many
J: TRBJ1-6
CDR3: CASSLDRESPLHF
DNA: TGTGCCAGCTCGTTAGACAGGGAATCACCCCTCCACTTT

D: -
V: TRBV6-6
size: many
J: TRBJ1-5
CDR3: CASSYSDTPNQPQHF
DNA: TGTGCCAGCAGTTATTCAGACACCCCTAATCAGCCCCAGCATTTT

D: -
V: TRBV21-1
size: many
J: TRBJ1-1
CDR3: CARRTAWNTEAFF
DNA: TGTGCCAGAAGGACAGCCTGGAACACTGAAGCTTTCTTT

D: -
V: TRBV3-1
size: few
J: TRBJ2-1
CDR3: CASSKKGSYNEQFF
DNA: TGTGCCAGCAGCAAAAAAGGGTCCTACAATGAGCAGTTCTTC

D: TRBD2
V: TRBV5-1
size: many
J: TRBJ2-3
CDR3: CASSSTSGRDTQYF
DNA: TGCGCCAGCAGCTCGACTAGCGGGAGGGATACGCAGTATTTT

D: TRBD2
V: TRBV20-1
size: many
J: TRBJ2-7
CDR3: CSARDSGTRYEQYF
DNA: TGCAGTGCTAGAGATTCTGGGACTAGGTACGAGCAGTACTTC

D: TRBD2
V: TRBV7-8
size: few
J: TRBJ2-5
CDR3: CASSGKSGSRKTQYF
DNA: TGTGCCAGCAGCGGAAAAAGCGGGAGTCGGAAGACCCAGTACTTC

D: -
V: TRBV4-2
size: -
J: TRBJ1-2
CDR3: CASSQGSARDYGYTF
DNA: TGTGCCAGCAGCCAAGGTTCTGCGCGGGACTATGGCTACACCTTC

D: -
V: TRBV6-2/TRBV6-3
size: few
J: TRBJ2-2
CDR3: CASSFGGFTGELFF
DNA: TGTGCCAGCAGTTTTGGAGGGTTCACCGGGGAGCTGTTTTTT

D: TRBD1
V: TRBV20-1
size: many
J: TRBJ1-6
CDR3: CSASGTGESGWNSPLHF
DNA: TGCAGTGCTAGTGGGACAGGGGAAAGTGGTTGGAATTCACCCCTCCACTTT

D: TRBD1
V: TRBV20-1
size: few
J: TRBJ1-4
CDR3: CSAQVPGQGYEKLFF
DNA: TGCAGTGCTCAAGTTCCGGGACAGGGTTATGAAAAACTGTTTTTT

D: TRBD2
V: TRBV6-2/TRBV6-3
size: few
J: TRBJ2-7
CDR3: CASSYGAGVSYEQYF
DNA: TGTGCCAGCAGTTACGGAGCGGGAGTTTCCTACGAGCAGTACTTC

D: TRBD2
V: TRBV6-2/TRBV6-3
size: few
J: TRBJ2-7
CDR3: CASTYGRGLAGGTSYEQYF
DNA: TGTGCCAGCACCTACGGTCGGGGACTAGCGGGAGGGACTTCGTACGAGCAGTACTTC